This T cell receptor (beta chain) was captured by sequencing in a study of T-cell memory formation after mild COVID-19. The CDR3 is made up of 13 amino acids. The germline CDR1 and CDR2 sequences are SNHLY and FYNNEI. V lost 3 bases and J 2 bases, leaving 8 bases between the germline ends. Concerning this clonotype: As yet, its antigen is unknown.

TCRdb re-called the 5' RACE reads through MiXCR, storing one row per CDR3 protein. This sample carries around 340,000 distinct CDR3 sequences, under 15% of them seen once, and the ten largest clones take 20% to 25%. Whole-study results and caveats: Among CD4+ contracting clones, most were CM and EM, and CD8+ ones EMRA. Clones shrinking between day 15 and 85 showed a balanced CD4/CD8 split, and those that grew later tilted toward CD4+. The study detected some responding clones in pre-infection memory, suggesting cross-reactive memory joined.

The chain couples TRBV2 to TRBJ2-7; D may be TRBD1 (5 bases). Sequencing used PBMCs or a T cell subset sorted from them (not recorded which). This clonotype was obtained from a young man who had mild COVID-19 (a few samples of this study predate the infection). Cell type and time point are not known. CDR3 loop: CASSDSGTYEQYF. The DNA for the CDR3 is TGTGCCAGCAGTGACTCAGGGACCTACGAGCAGTACTTC.